Listed below are T cell receptor beta chains from one sample, sequenced in a study of T cell responses to AZD1222 COVID-19 vaccine. Using immunoSEQ multiplex PCR, the repertoire was profiled, and TCRdb retains in-frame clones only, with some absent. Of about 130,000 clones listed, around 89% are singletons. The specimen was peripheral blood, collected on day 0 of AZD1222 vaccination. The receptors shown here come from an adult in good health. Both conserved end residues are trimmed from each CDR3. Clone size appears in some rows only: once, few, many, or a class for an expanded clone.

TRBV30 | - | AAFAEKLF
TRBV2 | - | ASSGLGRGEQY
TRBV28 | once | ASSLGGTQAYNEQF
TRBV4-1 | - | ASSQGSSGNTIY
TRBV5-6 | - | ASSLGWESNQPQH
TRBV19 | - | ASRPTRASPDTGELF
TRBV4-3 | - | ASSQGRRVNEKLF
TRBV5-1 | once | ASRPRQGGGEQY
TRBV9 | - | ASSERRGEAGNTIY
TRBV28 | - | ASSLWAGAISSETRSTDTQY
TRBV5-1 | - | ASQGIPFTDTQY
TRBV3-1/TRBV3-2 | - | ASSQDSQGPQPQH
TRBV28 | - | ASSLASAGESYEQY
TRBV5-6 | - | ASSPGIGYEQY
TRBV5-6 | - | ASSPTRASLNSPLH
TRBV5-4 | few | ASSLTPTTNEKLF
TRBV3-1/TRBV3-2 | - | ASSLPRGIGGTDTQY
TRBV4-3 | - | ASSQDDRVEYEQY
TRBV2 | - | ASNPGQGSPLH
TRBV7-9 | - | ASASGGEQY
TRBV5-1 | once | ASSLVGDRGSEKY
TRBV27 | once | ASSFERNTEAF
TRBV27 | - | ATKTGLYEQY
TRBV18 | - | ASSPPAMNTEAF
TRBV7-9 | - | ASSFPGGGYNEQF
TRBV4-1 | - | ASSSTVADQPQH
TRBV3-1/TRBV3-2 | - | ASTQLANNEQF